A selection of T cell receptor beta chains follows, all from one sample in a study of blood T cells in healthy people across ages. TCRdb passed the 5' RACE reads through MiXCR, listing each CDR3 protein once. The repertoire consists of 780,000 or so distinct CDR3 sequences, with about 55% occurring once and the leading ten covering approximately 41%. Sequenced sample: blood. The origin of the receptors is a man older than 75 in good health. CDR3s include the opening cysteine and the closing phenylalanine or tryptophan.

V gene,CDR3 length,J gene,CDR3 protein
TRBV7-3,14,TRBJ2-1,CASSVSYRSDEQFF
TRBV5-6,15,TRBJ2-1,CASSLRREQVNEQFF
TRBV29-1,13,TRBJ2-7,CSGGLAGGPPQYF
TRBV10-3,15,.,CAISESGLAGGEQYF
TRBV6-1,15,TRBJ2-3,CASSEGRGRADTQYF
TRBV27,13,TRBJ2-1,CASRSGGSVVQFF
TRBV7-2,14,TRBJ1-2,CASSLEGADYGYTF
TRBV3-1,15,TRBJ2-1,CASSLRLAGVDEQFF
TRBV20-1,16,TRBJ1-5,CSARDRQGPSNQPQHF
TRBV15,16,TRBJ2-7,CATSREAQGWSYEQYF
TRBV20-1,12,TRBJ1-4,CSAQDSRGGLFF
TRBV29-1,15,TRBJ2-3,CSVDRTDQDTDTQYF
TRBV2,14,TRBJ2-3,CASRLQGTTDTQYF
TRBV4-2,15,TRBJ1-4,CASSQGGRGDEKLFF